This T cell receptor (beta chain) is drawn from a study of blood T cell repertoires in COVID-19 (dated by TCRdb to the early 2020s). Concerning the study at large: The collaborator samples originated in the United States, Italy and Spain and spanned the acute and convalescent phases of COVID-19. The material from the prospective study consisted of cDNA or gDNA derived from T cells, B-cell-depleted T cells, or PBMCs. Sample metadata almost always included a de-identified subject ID, COVID-19 status, age in years and sex. The repertoires were released in a freely available public database intended as a resource for research on the immune response to SARS-CoV-2. Where HLA class I and class II types were available, the types were taken from metadata supplied by the sample provider, not from assay-based typing. The dataset comprised deeply sampled blood TCRbeta repertoires from subjects exposed to, actively infected with, or recovered from COVID-19. The samples were drawn from the first 160 participants of the ongoing ImmuneRACE study and from 950 to 1,500 subjects provided by 6 global collaborators. What the work shows at the level of the full study, not this receptor alone: Clinical and demographic metadata were provided uncurated, with the amount varying by source and participant.

TCRbeta CDR3 regions were amplified from genomic DNA by means of the immunoSEQ Assay, a bias-controlled multiplex PCR. The authors' pipeline ran thus. Within the assay, amplification of reference gene primers was used to estimate how many nucleated cells each sample contained. Sequence reads were collapsed and filtered to measure the absolute abundance of every unique TCRbeta CDR3 rearrangement. For each sample, productive Simpson clonality was calculated by taking the square root of Simpson's diversity index across productive rearrangements. The source is immuneACCESS, and TCRdb retained only in-frame sequences with V and J called. Part of the clones is not carried over; for the studies checked, unresolved V genes explain less than half of this, and the remainder is unexplained. V, J and clone size are taken as reported in that table, and D and trimming were inferred from the DNA itself. Here the sample has approximately 300,000 clones; about 82% occur a single time. The ten largest clones take up around 3.7% of the sample.

Collaborating institutions collected whole blood in K2EDTA tubes following their own protocols. For TCRbeta analysis, collaborator samples were shipped as frozen whole blood, as isolated PBMCs, or as DNA extracted from either sample type. Taken from the germline V gene, the CDR1 and CDR2 loops are LGHNA and YNFKEQ. The germline V and J ends show losses of 8 bases and 6 bases respectively, and no gene match explains 15 bases of the junction. The CDR3 spans 15 residues, from the cysteine through the phenylalanine. The read is trimmed to its CDR3 DNA, 45 bases read in frame from base 1. This clone was counted between two and nine times. Its antigen is not yet known. No per-base quality is available; no much larger clone lies one base away.

This TCR came from a woman aged 45 to 65 with active or convalescent COVID-19. Sequencing was performed on peripheral blood. The chain couples TRBV4-2 to TRBJ2-7, and TRBD2 matches 8 of the central bases. The DNA reads as follows: TGTGCCAGCGGGACCCTGGGCGGGAGGTCTACCGAGCAGTACTTC. The resulting protein is CASGTLGGRSTEQYF.